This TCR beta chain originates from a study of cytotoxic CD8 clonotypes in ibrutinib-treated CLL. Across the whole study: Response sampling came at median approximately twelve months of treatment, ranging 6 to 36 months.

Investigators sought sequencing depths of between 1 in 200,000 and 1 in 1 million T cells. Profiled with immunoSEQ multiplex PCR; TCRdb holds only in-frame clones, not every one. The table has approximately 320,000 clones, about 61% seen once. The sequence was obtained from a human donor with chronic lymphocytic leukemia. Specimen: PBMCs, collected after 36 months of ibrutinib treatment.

The CDR3 DNA reads TGTGCCAGCAGTCCCCCGTTCTCCTACGAGCAGTACTTC. Residues: CASSPPFSYEQYF. V is TRBV6-5 and J is TRBJ2-7; D remains ambiguous. The CDR3 is made up of 13 amino acids. V was cut by 5 bases and J by 0 bases, with 8 bases left in between. Germline V CDR1 and CDR2: MNHEY, SVGAGI.